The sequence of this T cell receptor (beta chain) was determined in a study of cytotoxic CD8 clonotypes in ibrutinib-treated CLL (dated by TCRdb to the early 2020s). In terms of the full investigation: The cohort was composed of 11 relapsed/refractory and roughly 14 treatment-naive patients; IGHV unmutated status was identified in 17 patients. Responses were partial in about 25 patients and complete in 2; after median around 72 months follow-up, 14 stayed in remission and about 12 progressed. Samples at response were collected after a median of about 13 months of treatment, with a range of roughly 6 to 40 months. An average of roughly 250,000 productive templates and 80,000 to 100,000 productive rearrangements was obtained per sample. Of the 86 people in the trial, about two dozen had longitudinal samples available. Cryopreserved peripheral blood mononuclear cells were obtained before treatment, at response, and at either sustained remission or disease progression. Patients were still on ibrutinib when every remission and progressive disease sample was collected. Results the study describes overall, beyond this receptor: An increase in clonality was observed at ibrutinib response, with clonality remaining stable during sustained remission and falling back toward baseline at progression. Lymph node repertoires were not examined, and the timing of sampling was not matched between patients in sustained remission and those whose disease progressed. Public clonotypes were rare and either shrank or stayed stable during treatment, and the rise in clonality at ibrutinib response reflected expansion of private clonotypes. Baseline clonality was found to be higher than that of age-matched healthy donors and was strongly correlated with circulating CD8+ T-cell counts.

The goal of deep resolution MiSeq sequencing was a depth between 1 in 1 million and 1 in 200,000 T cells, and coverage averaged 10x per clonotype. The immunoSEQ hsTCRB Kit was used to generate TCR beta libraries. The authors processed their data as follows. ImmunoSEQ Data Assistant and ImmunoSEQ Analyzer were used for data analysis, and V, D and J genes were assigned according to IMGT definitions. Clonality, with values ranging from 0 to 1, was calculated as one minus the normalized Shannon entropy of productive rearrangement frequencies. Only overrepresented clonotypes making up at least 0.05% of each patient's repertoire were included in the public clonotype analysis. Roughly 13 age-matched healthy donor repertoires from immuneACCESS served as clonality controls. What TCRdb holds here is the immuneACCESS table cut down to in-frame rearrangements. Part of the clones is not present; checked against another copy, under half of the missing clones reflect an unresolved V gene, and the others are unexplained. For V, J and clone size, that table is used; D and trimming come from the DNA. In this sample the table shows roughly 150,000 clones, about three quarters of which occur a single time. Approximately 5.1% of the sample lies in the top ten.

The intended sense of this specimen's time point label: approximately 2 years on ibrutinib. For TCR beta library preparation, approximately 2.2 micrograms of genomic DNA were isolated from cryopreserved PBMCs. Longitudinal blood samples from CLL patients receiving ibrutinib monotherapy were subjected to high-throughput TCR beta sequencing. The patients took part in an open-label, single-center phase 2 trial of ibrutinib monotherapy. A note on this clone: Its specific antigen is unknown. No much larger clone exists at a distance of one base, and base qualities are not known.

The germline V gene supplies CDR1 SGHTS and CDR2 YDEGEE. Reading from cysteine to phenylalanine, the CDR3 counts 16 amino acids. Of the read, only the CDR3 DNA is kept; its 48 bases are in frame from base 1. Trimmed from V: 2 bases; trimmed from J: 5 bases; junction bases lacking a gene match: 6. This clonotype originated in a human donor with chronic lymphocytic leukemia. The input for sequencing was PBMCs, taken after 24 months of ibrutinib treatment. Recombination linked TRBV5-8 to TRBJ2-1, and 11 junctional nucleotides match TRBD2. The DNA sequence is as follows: TGTGCCAGCAGCTTAGACGGGACTAGCGGACACAATGAGCAGTTCTTC. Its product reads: CASSLDGTSGHNEQFF.